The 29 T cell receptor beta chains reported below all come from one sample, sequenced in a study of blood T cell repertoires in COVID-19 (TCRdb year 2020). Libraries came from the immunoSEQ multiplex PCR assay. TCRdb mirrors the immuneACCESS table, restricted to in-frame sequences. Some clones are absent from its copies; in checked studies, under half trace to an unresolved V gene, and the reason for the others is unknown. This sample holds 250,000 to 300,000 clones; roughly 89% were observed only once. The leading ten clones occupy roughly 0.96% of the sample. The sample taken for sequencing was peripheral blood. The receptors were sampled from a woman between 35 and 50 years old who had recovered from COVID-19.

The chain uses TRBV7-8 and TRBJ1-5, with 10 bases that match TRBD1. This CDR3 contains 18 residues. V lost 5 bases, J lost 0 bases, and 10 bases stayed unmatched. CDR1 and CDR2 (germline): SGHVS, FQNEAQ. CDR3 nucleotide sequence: TGTGCCAGCAGCCCGACAGGGGGCGCACCTTATAGCAATCAGCCCCAGCATTTT. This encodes CASSPTGGAPYSNQPQHF. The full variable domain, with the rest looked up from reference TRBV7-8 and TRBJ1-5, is GAGVSQSPRYKVAKRGQDVALRCDPISGHVSLFWYQQALGQGPEFLTYFQNEAQLDKSGLPSDRFFAERPEGSVSTLKIQRTQQEDSAVYLCASSPTGGAPYSNQPQHFGDGTRLSIL.

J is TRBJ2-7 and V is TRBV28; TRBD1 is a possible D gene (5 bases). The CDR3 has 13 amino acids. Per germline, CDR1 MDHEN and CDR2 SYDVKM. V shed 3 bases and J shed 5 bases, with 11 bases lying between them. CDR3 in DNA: TGTGCCAGCAGTTTCTGGCAGGGCGACGAGCAGTACTTC. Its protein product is CASSFWQGDEQYF.

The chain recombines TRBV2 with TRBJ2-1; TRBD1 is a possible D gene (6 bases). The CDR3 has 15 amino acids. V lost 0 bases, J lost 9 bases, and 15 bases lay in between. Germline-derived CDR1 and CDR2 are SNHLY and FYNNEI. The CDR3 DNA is TGTGCCAGCAGTGAAGCGGGGGCCCGTTCTTCTGAGCAGTTCTTC. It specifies CASSEAGARSSEQFF.

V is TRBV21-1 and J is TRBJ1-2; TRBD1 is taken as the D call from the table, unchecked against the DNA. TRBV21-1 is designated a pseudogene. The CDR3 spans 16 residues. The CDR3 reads CASSKGTGVVNYGYTF. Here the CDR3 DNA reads TGTGCCAGCAGCAAAGGGACAGGGGTGGTCAACTATGGCTACACCTTC.

In nucleotides, the CDR3 is TGTGCCAGCGAAGGAGGCGAGCAGTACTTC. It is translated as CASEGGEQYF. V is TRBV7-9 and J is TRBJ2-7; D perhaps matches TRBD2 (5 bases). The CDR3 has 10 residues. Germline CDR1 SEHNR, CDR2 FQNEAQ (reference sequence). V gave up 8 bases and J gave up 6 bases, with 8 bases separating them.

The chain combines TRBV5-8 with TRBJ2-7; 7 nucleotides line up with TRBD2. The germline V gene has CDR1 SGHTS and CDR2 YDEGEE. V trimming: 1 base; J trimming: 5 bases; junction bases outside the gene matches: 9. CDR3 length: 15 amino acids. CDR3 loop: CASSLSGGSRHEQYF. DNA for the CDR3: TGTGCCAGCAGCTTGTCAGGCGGGAGTAGGCACGAGCAGTACTTC.

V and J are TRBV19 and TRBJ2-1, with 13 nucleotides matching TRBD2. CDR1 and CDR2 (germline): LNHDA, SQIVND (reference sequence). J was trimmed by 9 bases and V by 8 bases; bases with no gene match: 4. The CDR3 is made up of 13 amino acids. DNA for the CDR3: TGTGCCAGTCGGACTAGCGGGAGAGGTGAGCAGTTCTTC. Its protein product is CASRTSGRGEQFF.

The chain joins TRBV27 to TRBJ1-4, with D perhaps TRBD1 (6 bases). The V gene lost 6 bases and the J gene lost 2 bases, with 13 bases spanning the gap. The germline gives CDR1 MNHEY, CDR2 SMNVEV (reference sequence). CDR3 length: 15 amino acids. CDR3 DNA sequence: TGTGCCAGCAGCCCCGGGACACTGACTAATGAAAAACTGTTTTTT. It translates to CASSPGTLTNEKLFF.

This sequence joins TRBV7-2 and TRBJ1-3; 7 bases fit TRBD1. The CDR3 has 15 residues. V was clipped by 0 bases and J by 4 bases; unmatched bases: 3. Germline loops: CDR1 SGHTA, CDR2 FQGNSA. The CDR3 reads CASSLAGTVGNTIYF. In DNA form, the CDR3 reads TGTGCCAGCAGCTTAGCGGGGACAGTCGGAAACACCATATATTTT. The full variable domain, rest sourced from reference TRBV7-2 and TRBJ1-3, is GAGVSQSPSNKVTEKGKDVELRCDPISGHTALYWYRQSLGQGLEFLIYFQGNSAPDKSGLPSDRFSAERTGGSVSTLTIQRTQQEDSAVYLCASSLAGTVGNTIYFGEGSWLTVV.

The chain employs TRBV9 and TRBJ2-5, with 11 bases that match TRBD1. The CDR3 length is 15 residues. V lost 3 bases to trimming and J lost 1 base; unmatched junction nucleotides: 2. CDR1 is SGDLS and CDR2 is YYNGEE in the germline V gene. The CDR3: CASSAGQGAQETQYF. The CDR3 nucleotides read TGTGCCAGCAGCGCCGGACAGGGGGCCCAAGAGACCCAGTACTTC.

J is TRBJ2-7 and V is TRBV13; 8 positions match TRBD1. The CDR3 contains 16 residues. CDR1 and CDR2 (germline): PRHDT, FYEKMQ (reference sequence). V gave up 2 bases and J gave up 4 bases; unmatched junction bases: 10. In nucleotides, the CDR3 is TGTGCCAGCAGCTTAAGAGGCCAGGGGGCTTGGTACGAGCAGTACTTC. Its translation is CASSLRGQGAWYEQYF.

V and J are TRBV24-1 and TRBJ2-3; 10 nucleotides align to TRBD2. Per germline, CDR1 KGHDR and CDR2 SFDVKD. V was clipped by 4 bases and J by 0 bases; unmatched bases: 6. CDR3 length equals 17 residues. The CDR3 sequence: CATSDHSGRSSTDTQYF. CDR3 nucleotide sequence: TGTGCCACCAGTGACCATAGCGGGAGGTCGAGCACAGATACGCAGTATTTT.

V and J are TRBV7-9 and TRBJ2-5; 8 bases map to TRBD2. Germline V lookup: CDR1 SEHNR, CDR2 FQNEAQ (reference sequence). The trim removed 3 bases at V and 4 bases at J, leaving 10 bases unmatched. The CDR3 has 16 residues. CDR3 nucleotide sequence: TGTGCCAGCAGCTTTCTGGGCAGCGGGAGAGGAGAGACCCAGTACTTC. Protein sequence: CASSFLGSGRGETQYF.

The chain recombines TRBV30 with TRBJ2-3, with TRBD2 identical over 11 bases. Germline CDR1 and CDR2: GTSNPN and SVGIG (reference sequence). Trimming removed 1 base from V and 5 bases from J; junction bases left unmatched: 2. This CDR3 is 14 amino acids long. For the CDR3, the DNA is TGTGCCTGGAGTGAGGGGACTAGCGGAGATACGCAGTATTTT. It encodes CAWSEGTSGDTQYF.

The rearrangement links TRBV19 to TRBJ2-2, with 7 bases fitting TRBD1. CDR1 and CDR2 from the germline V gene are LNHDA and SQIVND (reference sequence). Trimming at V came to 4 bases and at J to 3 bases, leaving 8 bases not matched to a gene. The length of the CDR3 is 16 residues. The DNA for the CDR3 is TGTGCCAGTAGTAACCACCCCGACAGGGACACCGGGGAGCTGTTTTTT. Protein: CASSNHPDRDTGELFF. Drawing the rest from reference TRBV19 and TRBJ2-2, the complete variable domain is DGGITQSPKYLFRKEGQNVTLSCEQNLNHDAMYWYRQDPGQGLRLIYYSQIVNDFQKGDIAEGYSVSREKKESFPLTVTSAQKNPTAFYLCASSNHPDRDTGELFFGEGSRLTVL.

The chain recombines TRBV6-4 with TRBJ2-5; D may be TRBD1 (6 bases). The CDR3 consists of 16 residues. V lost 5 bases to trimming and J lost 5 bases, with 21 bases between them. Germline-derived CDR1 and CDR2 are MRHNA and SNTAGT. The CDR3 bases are TGTGCCAGCAGTATCGACAACCAGGGGCTTCGGGAGACCCAGTACTTC. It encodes CASSIDNQGLRETQYF.

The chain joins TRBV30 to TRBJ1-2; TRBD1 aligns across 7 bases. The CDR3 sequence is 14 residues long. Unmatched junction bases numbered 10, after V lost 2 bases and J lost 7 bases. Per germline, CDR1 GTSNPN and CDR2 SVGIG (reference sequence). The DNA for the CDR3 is TGTGCCTGGAGTCCGACAGGGTTCGGCGCTGGCTACACCTTC. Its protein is CAWSPTGFGAGYTF.

As DNA, the CDR3 is TGTGCCTGGACCGGACAGGGGGTATTAAACTATGGCTACACCTTC. Its translation: CAWTGQGVLNYGYTF. The gene calls are TRBV30 and TRBJ1-2, with 10 bases identical to TRBD1. The germline V gene has CDR1 GTSNPN and CDR2 SVGIG (reference sequence). CDR3 length: 15 residues. The trim removed 4 bases at V and 2 bases at J, leaving 7 bases unmatched. Full variable domain (rest looked up from reference TRBV30 and TRBJ1-2): SQTIHQWPATLVQPVGSPLSLECTVEGTSNPNLYWYRQAAGRGLQLLFYSVGIGQISSEVPQNLSASRPQDRQFILSSKKLLLSDSGFYLCAWTGQGVLNYGYTFGSGTRLTVV.

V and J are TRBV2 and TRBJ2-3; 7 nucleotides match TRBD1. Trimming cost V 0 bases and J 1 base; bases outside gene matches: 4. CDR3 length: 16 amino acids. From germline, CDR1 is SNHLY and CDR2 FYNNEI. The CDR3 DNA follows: TGTGCCAGCAGTGAAGCGGGGACAGTTGGCACAGATACGCAGTATTTT. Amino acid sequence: CASSEAGTVGTDTQYF.

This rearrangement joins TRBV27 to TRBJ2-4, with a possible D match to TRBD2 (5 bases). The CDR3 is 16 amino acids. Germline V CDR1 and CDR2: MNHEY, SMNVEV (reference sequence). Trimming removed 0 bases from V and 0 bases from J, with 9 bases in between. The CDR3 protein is CASSLSRVQAKNIQYF. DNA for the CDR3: TGTGCCAGCAGTTTATCGAGGGTCCAAGCCAAAAACATTCAGTACTTC.

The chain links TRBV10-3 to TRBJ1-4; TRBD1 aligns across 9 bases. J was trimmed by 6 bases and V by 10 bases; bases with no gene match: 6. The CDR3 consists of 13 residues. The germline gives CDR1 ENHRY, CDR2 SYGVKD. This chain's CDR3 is CATETGGDEKLFF. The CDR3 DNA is TGTGCCACCGAGACAGGGGGAGATGAAAAACTGTTTTTT.

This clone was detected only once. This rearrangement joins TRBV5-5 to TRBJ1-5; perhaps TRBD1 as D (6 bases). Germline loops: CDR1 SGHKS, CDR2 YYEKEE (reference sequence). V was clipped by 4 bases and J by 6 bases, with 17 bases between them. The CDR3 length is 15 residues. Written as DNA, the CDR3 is TGTGCCAGCAGCCTAAGGACAGAAGGAAGTCAGCCCCAGCATTTT. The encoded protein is CASSLRTEGSQPQHF.

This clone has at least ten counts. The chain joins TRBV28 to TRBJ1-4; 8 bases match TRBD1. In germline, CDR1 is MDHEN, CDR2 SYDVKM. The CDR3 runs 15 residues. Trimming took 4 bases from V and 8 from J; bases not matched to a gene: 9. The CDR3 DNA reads TGTGCCAGCAGTTCGATCGCCGGACAGGGCGAAAAACTGTTTTTT. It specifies CASSSIAGQGEKLFF.

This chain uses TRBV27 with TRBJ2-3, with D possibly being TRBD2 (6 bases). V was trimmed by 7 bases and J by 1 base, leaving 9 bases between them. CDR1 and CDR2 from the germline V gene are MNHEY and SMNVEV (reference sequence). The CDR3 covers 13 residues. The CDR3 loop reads CASMEGGTDTQYF. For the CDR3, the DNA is TGTGCCAGCATGGAGGGTGGCACAGATACGCAGTATTTT.

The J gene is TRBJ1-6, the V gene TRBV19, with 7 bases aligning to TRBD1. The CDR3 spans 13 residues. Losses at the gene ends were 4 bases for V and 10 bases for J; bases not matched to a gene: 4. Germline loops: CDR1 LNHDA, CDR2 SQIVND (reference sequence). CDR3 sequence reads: CASSRQGGSPLHF. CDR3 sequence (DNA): TGTGCCAGTAGTAGACAGGGAGGATCACCCCTCCACTTT.

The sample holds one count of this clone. CDR3 DNA: TGCGCCAGCAGCCGAGTGATTCGGGGGGGGTCCGCAGATACGCAGTATTTT. Translated, it gives CASSRVIRGGSADTQYF. The rearrangement uses TRBV4-1 and TRBJ2-3, with 8 bases aligning to TRBD2. Germline V lookup: CDR1 MGHRA, CDR2 YSYEKL. The V and J ends lost 4 bases and 4 bases, in that order; junction bases with no gene match: 13. The CDR3 spans 17 residues.

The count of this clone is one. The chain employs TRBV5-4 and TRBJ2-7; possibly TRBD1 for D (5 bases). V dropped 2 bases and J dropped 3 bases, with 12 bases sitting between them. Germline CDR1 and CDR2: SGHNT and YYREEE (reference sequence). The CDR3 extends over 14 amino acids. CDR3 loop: CASSFSQGSYEQYF. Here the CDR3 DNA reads TGTGCCAGCAGCTTTTCCCAGGGTAGCTACGAGCAGTACTTC.

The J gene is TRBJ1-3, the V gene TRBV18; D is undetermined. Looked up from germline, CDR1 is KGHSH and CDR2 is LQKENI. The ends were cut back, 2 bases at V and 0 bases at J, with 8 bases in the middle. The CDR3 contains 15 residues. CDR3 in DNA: TGTGCCAGCTCACCAGGCTCCTCCTCTGGAAACACCATATATTTT. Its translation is CASSPGSSSGNTIYF.

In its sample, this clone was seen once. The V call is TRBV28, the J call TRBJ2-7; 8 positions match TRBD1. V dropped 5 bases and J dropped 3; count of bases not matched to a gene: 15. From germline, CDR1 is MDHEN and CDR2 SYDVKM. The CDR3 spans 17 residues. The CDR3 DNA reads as TGTGCCAGCAGTGTGAAGAGACAGGGGCCGCCCAACTACGAGCAGTACTTC. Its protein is CASSVKRQGPPNYEQYF.